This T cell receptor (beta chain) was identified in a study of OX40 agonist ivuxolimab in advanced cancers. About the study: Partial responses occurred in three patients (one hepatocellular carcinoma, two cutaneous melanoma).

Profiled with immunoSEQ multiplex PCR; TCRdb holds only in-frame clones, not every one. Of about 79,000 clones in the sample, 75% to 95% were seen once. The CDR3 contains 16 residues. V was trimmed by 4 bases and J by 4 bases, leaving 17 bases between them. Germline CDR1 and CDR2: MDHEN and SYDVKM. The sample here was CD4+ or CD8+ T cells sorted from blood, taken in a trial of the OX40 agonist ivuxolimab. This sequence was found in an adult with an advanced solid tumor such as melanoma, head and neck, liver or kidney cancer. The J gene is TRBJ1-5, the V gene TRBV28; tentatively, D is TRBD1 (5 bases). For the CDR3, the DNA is TGTGCCAGCAGTTCATGGGGGGTCGCGGCTAATCAGCCCCAGCATTTT. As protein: CASSSWGVAANQPQHF.